This T cell receptor (beta chain) was sequenced in a study of blood T cell repertoires in COVID-19. In the original processing: Reference gene primer amplification yielded estimated nucleated cell counts. Repertoires were generated with immunoSEQ multiplex PCR, while TCRdb's copy carries only in-frame clones and drops some. For V, J and clone size, that table is used; D and trimming come from the DNA. The sample lists about 310,000 clones; about 91% were seen once. The V gene's germline CDR1 is SGHTA and CDR2 FQGNSA. The CDR3 spans 16 residues. The V and J ends lost 8 bases and 2 bases, in that order; junction bases with no gene match: 10. Enrollees, roughly 18 to 89 years old, lived in about two dozen US areas. Cohorts were assigned according to the clinical history that participants reported.

The gene calls are TRBV7-2 and TRBJ2-7; 12 bases align to TRBD1. Sequenced sample: PBMCs or T cells enriched from blood (not recorded which). The sequence came from a woman aged 18-29 years who had recovered from COVID-19. Here the CDR3 DNA reads TGTGCCAGCGGGACTGGGGGGACAGGGGGCACCTACGAGCAGTACTTC. Protein product: CASGTGGTGGTYEQYF. The complete variable domain, with remaining parts taken from reference TRBV7-2 and TRBJ2-7, reads GAGVSQSPSNKVTEKGKDVELRCDPISGHTALYWYRQSLGQGLEFLIYFQGNSAPDKSGLPSDRFSAERTGGSVSTLTIQRTQQEDSAVYLCASGTGGTGGTYEQYFGPGTRLTVT.